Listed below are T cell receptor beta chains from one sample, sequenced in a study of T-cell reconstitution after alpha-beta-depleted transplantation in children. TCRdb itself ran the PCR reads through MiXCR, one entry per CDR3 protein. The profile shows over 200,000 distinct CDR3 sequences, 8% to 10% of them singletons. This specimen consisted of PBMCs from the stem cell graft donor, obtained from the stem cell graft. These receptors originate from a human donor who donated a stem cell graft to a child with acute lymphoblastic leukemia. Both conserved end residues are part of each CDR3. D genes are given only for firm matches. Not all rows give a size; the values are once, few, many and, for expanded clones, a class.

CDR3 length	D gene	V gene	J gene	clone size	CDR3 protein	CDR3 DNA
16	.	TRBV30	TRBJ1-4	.	CAWTPLKKTTNEKLFF	TGTGCCTGGACCCCTTTGAAGAAAACAACTAATGAAAAACTGTTTTTT
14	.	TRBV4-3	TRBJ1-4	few	CASSRRAPNEKLFF	TGCGCCAGCAGCCGGCGGGCACCTAATGAAAAACTGTTTTTT
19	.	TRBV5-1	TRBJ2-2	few	CASSLGPIGAGQGIGELFF	TGCGCCAGCAGCTTGGGTCCCATTGGAGCGGGTCAGGGGATCGGGGAGCTGTTTTTT
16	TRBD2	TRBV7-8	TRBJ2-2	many	CASSLGAGVNTGELFF	TGTGCCAGCAGCTTAGGGGCGGGGGTGAACACCGGGGAGCTGTTTTTT
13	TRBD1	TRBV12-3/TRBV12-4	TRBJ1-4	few	CASSAPGGEKLFF	TGTGCCAGCAGTGCCCCAGGGGGGGAAAAACTGTTTTTT
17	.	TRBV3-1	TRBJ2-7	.	CASSQVPSGRTGYEQYF	TGTGCCAGCAGCCAAGTCCCCTCGGGGCGGACGGGCTACGAGCAGTACTTC
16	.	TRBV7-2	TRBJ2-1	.	CASSFSGRGSYNEQFF	TGTGCCAGCAGCTTTAGCGGCAGGGGGTCCTACAATGAGCAGTTCTTC
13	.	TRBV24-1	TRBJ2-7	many	CATSDPRISGQYF	TGTGCCACCAGTGATCCCCGGATTTCTGGGCAGTACTTC
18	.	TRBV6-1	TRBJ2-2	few	CASSLQGGEGFNTGELFF	TGTGCCAGCAGCCTTCAGGGGGGGGAGGGCTTTAACACCGGGGAGCTGTTTTTT
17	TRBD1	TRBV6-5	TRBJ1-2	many	CASSPFPRQGVSYGYTF	TGTGCCAGCAGCCCCTTCCCTCGACAGGGGGTGAGCTATGGCTACACCTTC
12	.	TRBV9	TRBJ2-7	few	CASKRDGDEQYF	TGTGCCAGCAAGAGGGATGGGGACGAGCAGTACTTC
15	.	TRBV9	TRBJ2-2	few	CASSPNVGFAGELFF	TGTGCCAGCAGCCCTAATGTCGGGTTCGCCGGGGAGCTGTTTTTT
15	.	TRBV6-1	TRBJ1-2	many	CASSERHPANYGYTF	TGTGCCAGCAGTGAACGGCATCCTGCTAACTATGGCTACACCTTC
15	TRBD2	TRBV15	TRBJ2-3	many	CATAAGGLRTDTQYF	TGTGCCACAGCAGCGGGGGGGCTTCGTACAGATACGCAGTATTTT
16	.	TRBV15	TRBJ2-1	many	CATSGAGTGSYNEQFF	TGTGCCACCAGCGGTGCCGGGACTGGCTCCTACAATGAGCAGTTCTTC
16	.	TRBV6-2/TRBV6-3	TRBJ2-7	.	CASSYSLEALSYEQYF	TGTGCCAGCAGTTACTCACTAGAGGCTCTCTCCTACGAGCAGTACTTC
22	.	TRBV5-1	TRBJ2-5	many	CASSLVRVSFTPPSEPKETQYF	TGCGCCAGCAGCTTGGTGAGAGTTTCATTCACCCCCCCGTCGGAACCGAAAGAGACCCAGTACTTC